This is a list of T cell receptor beta chains from one sample in a study of Ad26.COV2.S vaccination and SARS-CoV-2 variants. Generated by immunoSEQ multiplex PCR, the TCRdb table keeps only in-frame clones and is missing some. In the table there are around 400,000 clones, 75% to 95% of which are singletons. The material sequenced was peripheral blood, taken in a trial of Ad26.COV2.S vaccine versus placebo. These receptors were taken from a person aged 18-60 years who received the Ad26.COV2.S COVID-19 vaccine or a placebo. Both conserved end residues are part of each CDR3.

V gene,CDR3 length,CDR3 protein
TRBV3-1/TRBV3-2,15,CASSQGPSRSYEQYF
TRBV7-9,14,CASSPRANSYEQYF
TRBV9,17,CASSIHPDRDPNTEAFF
TRBV6-2/TRBV6-3,14,CASSYYPQVGVRHF
TRBV12-3/TRBV12-4,12,CASRRDTGELFF
TRBV7-2,13,CASSSLDGTEAFF
TRBV7-9,15,CASSLVAGGNSPLHF
TRBV3-1/TRBV3-2,12,CASSQSGGEQFF
TRBV7-6,15,CASSLRGANTGELFF
TRBV27,15,CASSLAGTGREKLFF
TRBV14,16,CASSQPGTTFTDTQYF
TRBV3-1/TRBV3-2,14,CASSHLDRHYGYTF
TRBV6-1,16,CASSAPGGYSNQPQHF
TRBV10-3,14,CAISVDREVAEAFF
TRBV3-1/TRBV3-2,14,CASSETGFWTEAFF
TRBV5-5,12,CASSSRHYEQYF
TRBV28,17,CASSFAGRGRLNTEAFF
TRBV28,18,CASSFGLAGGPGTDTQYF
TRBV5-1,16,CASSFHGQGSSSEQYF
TRBV7-9,17,CASSPGEGAPLHYGYTF
TRBV29-1,12,CSAVSSYNEQFF
TRBV5-1,15,CASSPATGHSYEQYF
TRBV28,14,CASSSGGGNSPLHF
TRBV5-5,15,CASSGPRGVAYEQYF
TRBV19,16,CASSIGLAGVSYEQYF
TRBV6-2/TRBV6-3,12,CASSRGQLEAFF
TRBV14,15,CASSRDFSPSYGYTF
TRBV7-2,16,CASSPGLAVSTDTQYF
TRBV6-2/TRBV6-3,14,CASSPETPTYEQYF
TRBV6-1,15,CASSERDTFTGELFF
TRBV12-3/TRBV12-4,13,CASSFGTELGYTF
TRBV10-3,16,CAISQLTSGLYNEQFF
TRBV27,15,CASSPGQGEVQPQHF
TRBV7-9,16,CASSLNSGRAGLTQYF
TRBV19,16,CASSTTGTGPNEKLFF
TRBV6-4,15,CASKKSGTHGGEQFF
TRBV3-1/TRBV3-2,11,CASSQGNTIYF
TRBV28,18,CASSYLLQLAGEPDTQYF
TRBV4-1,16,CASSQALEVGGNTIYF
TRBV7-8,14,CASSLALSGNTIYF
TRBV7-2,15,CASSLAGDRSYEQYF
TRBV5-1,15,CASSYNPTGITEAFF
TRBV6-5,13,CASSYSGLSPLHF
TRBV18,15,CASSTSNLGGTEAFF
TRBV6-5,13,CASSRGPSYEQYF
TRBV19,13,CASSIGGNTEAFF
TRBV28,14,CASSTTGGSQPQHF
TRBV3-1/TRBV3-2,16,CASSQGPGTDQYGYTF
TRBV19,13,CATRGQGRETQYF
TRBV2,13,CASRSEYTDTQYF
TRBV5-6,16,CASSSRTGLTAYVQYF
TRBV24-1,15,CATSAQSRGGGELFF
TRBV23-1,13,CASSQGSSDEQYF
TRBV10-3,13,CAISERDTLEAFF